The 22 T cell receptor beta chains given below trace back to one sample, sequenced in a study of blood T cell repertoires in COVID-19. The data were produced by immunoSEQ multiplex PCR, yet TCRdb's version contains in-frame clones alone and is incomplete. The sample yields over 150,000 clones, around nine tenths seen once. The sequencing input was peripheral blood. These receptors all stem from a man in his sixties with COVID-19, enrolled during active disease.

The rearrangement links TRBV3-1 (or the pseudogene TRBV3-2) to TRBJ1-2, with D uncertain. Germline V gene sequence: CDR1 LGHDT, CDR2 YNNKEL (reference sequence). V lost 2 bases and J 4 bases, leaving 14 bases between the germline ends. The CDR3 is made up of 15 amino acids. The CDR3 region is CASSQQPGSFYGYTF. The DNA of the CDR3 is TGTGCCAGCAGCCAACAACCCGGTTCATTCTATGGCTACACCTTC.

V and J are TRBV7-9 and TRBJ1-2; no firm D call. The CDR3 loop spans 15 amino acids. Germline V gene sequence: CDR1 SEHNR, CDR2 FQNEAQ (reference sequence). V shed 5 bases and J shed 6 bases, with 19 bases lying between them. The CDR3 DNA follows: TGTGCCAGCAGCCGCGGTGGGGAGGGAATAGATGGCTACACCTTC. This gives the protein CASSRGGEGIDGYTF.

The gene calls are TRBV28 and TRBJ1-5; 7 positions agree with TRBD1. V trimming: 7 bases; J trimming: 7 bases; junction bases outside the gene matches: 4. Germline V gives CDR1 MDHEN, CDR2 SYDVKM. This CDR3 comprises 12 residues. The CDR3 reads CASNTGVQPQHF. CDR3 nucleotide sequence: TGTGCCAGCAATACAGGGGTACAGCCCCAGCATTTT.

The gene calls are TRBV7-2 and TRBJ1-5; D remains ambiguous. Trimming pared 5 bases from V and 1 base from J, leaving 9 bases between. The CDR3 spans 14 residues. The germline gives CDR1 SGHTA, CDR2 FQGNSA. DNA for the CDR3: TGTGCCAGCAGCCTAGACGGGAGCAATCAGCCCCAGCATTTT. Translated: CASSLDGSNQPQHF.

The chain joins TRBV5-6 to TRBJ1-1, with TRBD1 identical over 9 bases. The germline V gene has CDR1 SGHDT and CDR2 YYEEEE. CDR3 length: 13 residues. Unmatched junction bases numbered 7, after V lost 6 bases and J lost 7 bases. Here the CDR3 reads CASNPRTGDEAFF. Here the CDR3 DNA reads TGTGCCAGCAACCCCCGGACAGGGGATGAAGCTTTCTTT.

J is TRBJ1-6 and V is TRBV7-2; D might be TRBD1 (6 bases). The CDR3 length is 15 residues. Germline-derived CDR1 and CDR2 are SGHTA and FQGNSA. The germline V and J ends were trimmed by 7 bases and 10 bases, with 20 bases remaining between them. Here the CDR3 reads CASIEDRTRGSPLHF. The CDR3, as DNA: TGTGCCAGCATCGAAGACAGGACCCGAGGGTCACCCCTCCACTTT.

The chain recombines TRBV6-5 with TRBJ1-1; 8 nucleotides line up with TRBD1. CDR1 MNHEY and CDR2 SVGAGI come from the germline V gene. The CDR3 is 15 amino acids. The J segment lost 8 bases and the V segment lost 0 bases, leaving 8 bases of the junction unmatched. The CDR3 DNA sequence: TGTGCCAGCAGTTACTCGAGACAGGGGCACTCGGAAGCTTTCTTT. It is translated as CASSYSRQGHSEAFF.

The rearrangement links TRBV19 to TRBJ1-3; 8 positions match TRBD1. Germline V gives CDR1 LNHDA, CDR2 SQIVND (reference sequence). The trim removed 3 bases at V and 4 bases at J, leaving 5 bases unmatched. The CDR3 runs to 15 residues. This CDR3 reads CASSIDRGGGNTIYF. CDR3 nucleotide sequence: TGTGCCAGTAGTATCGACAGGGGCGGAGGAAACACCATATATTTT.

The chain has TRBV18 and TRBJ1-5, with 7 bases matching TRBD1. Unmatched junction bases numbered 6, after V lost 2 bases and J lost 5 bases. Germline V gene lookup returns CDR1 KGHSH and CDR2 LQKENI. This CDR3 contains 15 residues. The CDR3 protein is CASSPRQGFDQPQHF. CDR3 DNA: TGTGCCAGCTCACCAAGACAGGGTTTCGATCAGCCCCAGCATTTT.

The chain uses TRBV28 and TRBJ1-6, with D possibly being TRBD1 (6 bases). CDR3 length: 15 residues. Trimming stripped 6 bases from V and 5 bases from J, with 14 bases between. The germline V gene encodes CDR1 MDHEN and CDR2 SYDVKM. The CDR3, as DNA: TGTGCCAGCAGAGACGAGACAGGAAATAATTCACCCCTCCACTTT. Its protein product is CASRDETGNNSPLHF.

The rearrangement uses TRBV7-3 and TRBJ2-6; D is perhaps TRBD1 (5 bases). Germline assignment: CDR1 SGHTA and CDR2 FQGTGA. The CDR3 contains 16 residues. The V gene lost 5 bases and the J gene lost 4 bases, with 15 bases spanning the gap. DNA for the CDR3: TGTGCCAGCAGCGATCAGGGAACTCCCGGGGCCAACGTCCTGACTTTC. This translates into CASSDQGTPGANVLTF.

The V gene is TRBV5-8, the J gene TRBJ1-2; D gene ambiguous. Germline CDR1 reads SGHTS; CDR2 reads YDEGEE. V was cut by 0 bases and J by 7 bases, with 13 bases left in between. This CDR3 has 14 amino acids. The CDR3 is CASSLAPEPFGYTF. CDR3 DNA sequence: TGTGCCAGCAGCTTGGCCCCAGAACCATTTGGCTACACCTTC. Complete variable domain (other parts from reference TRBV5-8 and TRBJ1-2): EAGVTQSPTHLIKTRGQQATLRCSPISGHTSVYWYQQALGLGLQFLLWYDEGEERNRGNFPPRFSGRQFPNYSSELNVNALELEDSALYLCASSLAPEPFGYTFGSGTRLTVV.

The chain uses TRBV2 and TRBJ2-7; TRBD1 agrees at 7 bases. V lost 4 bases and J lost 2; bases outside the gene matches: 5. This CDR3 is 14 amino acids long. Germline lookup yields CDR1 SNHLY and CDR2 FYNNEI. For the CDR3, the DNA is TGTGCCAGCAGTGGCGGACAGGCGCCCTACGAGCAGTACTTC. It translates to CASSGGQAPYEQYF.

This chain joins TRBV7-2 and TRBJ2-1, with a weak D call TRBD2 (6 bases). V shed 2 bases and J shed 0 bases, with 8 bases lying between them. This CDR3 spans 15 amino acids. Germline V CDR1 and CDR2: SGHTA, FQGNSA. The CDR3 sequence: CASSLLAVSYNEQFF. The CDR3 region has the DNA TGTGCCAGCAGCTTATTAGCGGTCTCCTACAATGAGCAGTTCTTC.

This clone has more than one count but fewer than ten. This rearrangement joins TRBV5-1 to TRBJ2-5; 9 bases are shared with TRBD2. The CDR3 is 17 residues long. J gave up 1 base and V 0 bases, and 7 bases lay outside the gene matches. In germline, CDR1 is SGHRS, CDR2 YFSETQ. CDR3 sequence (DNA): TGCGCCAGCAGCTTGGTAGGGACTAGCAGAACCCAAGAGACCCAGTACTTC. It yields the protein CASSLVGTSRTQETQYF.

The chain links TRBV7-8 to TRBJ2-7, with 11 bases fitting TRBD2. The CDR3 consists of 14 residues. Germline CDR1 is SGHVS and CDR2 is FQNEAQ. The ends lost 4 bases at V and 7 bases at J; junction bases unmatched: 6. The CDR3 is CASSYGTSGVEQYF. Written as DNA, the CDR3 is TGTGCCAGCAGCTACGGGACTAGCGGTGTGGAGCAGTACTTC.

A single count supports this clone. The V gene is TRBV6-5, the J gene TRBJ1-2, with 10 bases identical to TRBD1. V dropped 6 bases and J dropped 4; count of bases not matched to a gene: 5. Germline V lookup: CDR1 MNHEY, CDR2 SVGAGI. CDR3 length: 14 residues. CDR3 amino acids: CASRGQGSGYGYTF. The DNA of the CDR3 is TGTGCCAGCAGGGGACAGGGGTCGGGCTATGGCTACACCTTC.

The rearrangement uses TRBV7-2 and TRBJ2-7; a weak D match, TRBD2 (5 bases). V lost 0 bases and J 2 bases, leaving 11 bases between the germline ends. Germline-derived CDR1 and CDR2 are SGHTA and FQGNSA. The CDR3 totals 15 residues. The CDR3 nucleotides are TGTGCCAGCAGCTTAGCCCTAGCCAAACCCTACGAGCAGTACTTC. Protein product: CASSLALAKPYEQYF.

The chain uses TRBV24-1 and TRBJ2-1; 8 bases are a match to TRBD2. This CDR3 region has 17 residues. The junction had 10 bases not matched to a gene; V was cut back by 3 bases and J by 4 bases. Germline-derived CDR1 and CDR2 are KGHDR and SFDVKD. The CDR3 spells CATSDLSPGGKYNEQFF. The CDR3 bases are TGTGCCACCAGTGATCTCTCCCCGGGGGGGAAATACAATGAGCAGTTCTTC.

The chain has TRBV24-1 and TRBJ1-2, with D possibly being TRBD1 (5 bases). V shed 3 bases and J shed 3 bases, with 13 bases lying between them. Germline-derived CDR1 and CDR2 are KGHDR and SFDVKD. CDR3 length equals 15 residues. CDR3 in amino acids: CATSDGVSGYYGYTF. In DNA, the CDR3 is TGTGCCACCAGTGATGGGGTTTCAGGGTACTATGGCTACACCTTC.

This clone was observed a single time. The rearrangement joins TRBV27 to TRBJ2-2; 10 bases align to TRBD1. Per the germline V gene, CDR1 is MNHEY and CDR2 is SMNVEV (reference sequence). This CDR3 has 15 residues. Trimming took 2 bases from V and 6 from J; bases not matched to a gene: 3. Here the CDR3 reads CASSLGTGVPGELFF. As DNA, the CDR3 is TGTGCCAGCAGTTTAGGGACAGGGGTACCCGGGGAGCTGTTTTTT.

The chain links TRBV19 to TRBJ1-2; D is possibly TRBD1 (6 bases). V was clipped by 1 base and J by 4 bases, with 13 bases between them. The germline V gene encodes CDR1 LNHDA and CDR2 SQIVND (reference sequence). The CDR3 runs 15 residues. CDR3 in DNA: TGTGCCAGTAGTATAGGTCCAGGGGCCGCCTATGGCTACACCTTC. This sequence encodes CASSIGPGAAYGYTF.